This TCR beta chain emerged from a study of identifying expanded T cells in peripheral blood (dated by TCRdb to 2018 to 2020). Regarding the research as a whole: Separate aliquots of the same genomic DNA pool were sequenced to produce technical replicates, and four replicates were compared in pairs. Beyond this particular receptor, the publication reports: The authors expected that biological variance in healthy repertoires might rise further over much longer intervals, such as months to years. Approximately 1.1 differentially abundant clones were flagged by the binomial model between technical replicates, whereas about 15 and 18 were flagged over around two weeks and four weeks, respectively. For all healthy donors, the variance in clone template counts between two-week samples rose significantly as total template count increased. Both the number of clones called differentially abundant and the false-positive rate were significantly reduced by the beta-binomial model across all healthy-donor time intervals.

The immunoSEQ Assay, which uses bias-controlled multiplex PCR amplification of genomic DNA, was used to profile TCRbeta CDR3 regions. As for the original processing: The absolute abundance of each unique TCRbeta CDR3 region was quantified after sequences were collapsed and filtered. Two models were used to test differential abundance: a binomial model (Fisher-equivalent) and a beta-binomial model that adds time-dependent variance fitted from healthy donors. Clones with fewer than 5 combined templates were removed, and a clone was called differentially abundant if the clone's Benjamini-Hochberg FDR was below 0.01. The form v = (b*log(k)+a)^2 was used to model beta-binomial variance as a function of total template count across the two samples. Entries here come from immuneACCESS through TCRdb and include only in-frame sequences with V and J called. Some clones fail to appear in such tables; in the studies checked, an unresolved V gene covers under half of the shortfall, and the cause of the remainder is unknown. V, J and clone size are taken as reported in that table, and D and trimming were inferred from the DNA itself. Counted in this sample were around 91,000 clones; around 88% of them appeared once. Of the sample, roughly 4% falls within the top ten clones.

According to the germline V gene (reference sequence), CDR1 reads SEHNR and CDR2 reads FQNEAQ. Including the terminal cysteine and phenylalanine, the CDR3 comprises 12 residues. The read is trimmed to its CDR3 DNA, 36 bases read in frame from base 1. The V end loses 3 bases and the J end loses 11 bases, and a stretch of 14 bases separates them. Worth noting for this clone: Its antigen has not been determined. Nothing much larger sits one base from this clone, and base qualities are not available.

During the collection period, no infections or other immune events were recorded for the healthy donors. Time-dependent variance in a beta-binomial model of T-cell clone differential abundance was calibrated using healthy-donor blood repertoires as a training cohort. The training cohort was composed of around ten healthy donors, 3 female and 7 male. An age range of roughly 25 to 65 years, with an average of roughly 47 years, was recorded for the donors. Obtained from a commercial supplier, whole blood was collected from each healthy donor at three time points set around two weeks apart. For immunosequencing, genomic DNA was extracted from whole blood that had not been sorted.

This receptor chain uses TRBV7-9 and TRBJ2-7; matching of 7 bases hints at TRBD2 as the D gene. Sequencing used blood. The sequence was obtained from a person aged 18 to 75 in good health. The DNA sequence reads TGTGCCAGCAGCTTGGGGGGGACAAGGGAGTACTTC. Its amino acids are CASSLGGTREYF. The full variable domain, completed from the reference TRBV7-9 and TRBJ2-7 proteins outside the CDR3, reads DTGVSQNPRHKITKRGQNVTFRCDPISEHNRLYWYRQTLGQGPEFLTYFQNEAQLEKSRLLSDRFSAERPKGSFSTLEIQRTEQGDSAMYLCASSLGGTREYFGPGTRLTVT.